The clone carrying this T cell receptor beta chain appeared once. Antigen: not known. One junction end disagrees with the germline gene, perhaps due to a read error. Here immunoSEQ multiplex PCR was the method, and the copy in TCRdb shows in-frame clones only, minus some. The sample contains about 70,000 clones, about 90% of which appear only once. This sample was taken from a study of lymphopenia after photon versus proton radiotherapy. Regarding the study as a whole: Survival link was tested only in deceased patients; proton benefit remains a possibility. Proton therapy kept repertoires fairly stable, unlike photons, which gained effector/memory cells. After the lymphocyte nadir, photon-treated repertoires showed oligoclonal expansion, especially of CD8+ Temra cells.

The CDR3 has 14 amino acids. Germline V gene lookup returns CDR1 SSHAT and CDR2 FNYEAQ (reference sequence). The clonotype comes from a man older than 75 with esophageal cancer. The sequenced sample was peripheral blood, obtained from a patient treated with proton-based radiotherapy. The chain couples TRBV7-7 to TRBJ2-7; the D gene is possibly TRBD2 (5 bases). DNA for the CDR3: TGTGCTAGCAGTCCTAGCTCTGGTGGTACCGAGCAGTACTTC. This codes for CASSPSSGGTEQYF.